The present entry profiles one T cell receptor (beta chain) with its context. Antigen: not known. The record originates from a study of cytomegalovirus exposure and HLA in healthy donors. It was with 60 Vbeta and 13 Jbeta primers that the PCR ran. Sequencing used immunoSEQ multiplex PCR; TCRdb keeps in-frame clones, though not all of them. The table lists around 150,000 clones, 65% to 70% of them singletons. V was shortened by 3 bases and J by 8 bases, with 13 bases between the two germline ends. Germline values: CDR1 MGHDK, CDR2 SYGVNS. The CDR3 is 13 amino acids. The study, taken as a whole, reports: For TCR beta chains, V- and J-gene trimming was later linked to a missense DCLRE1C variant. Among TCR beta chains of equal frequency, HLA-associated ones were more clonally expanded in a later analysis. A later analysis found common viral pathogens apparently linked to several of the most significant clusters. The authors listed around 150 TCR beta chains as cytomegalovirus-associated.

This TCR derives from a man under 40 in good health and CMV-seropositive. Sequenced: PBMCs. The chain couples TRBV25-1 to TRBJ1-2; weak D call: TRBD1 (6 bases). The CDR3 nucleotides read TGTGCCAGCAGTGACCAGGGGAGACTAGGCTACACCTTC. It codes for CASSDQGRLGYTF.